The 27 T cell receptor beta chains given below trace back to one sample, sequenced in a study of blood T cell repertoires in COVID-19. Profiled with immunoSEQ multiplex PCR; TCRdb holds only in-frame clones, not every one. The sample yields nearly 250,000 clones, 86% seen once. The material sequenced was PBMCs or T cells enriched from blood (not recorded which). Receptors were obtained from a woman in her forties or fifties who had recovered from COVID-19.

This clone was counted between two and nine times. The chain links TRBV6-1 to TRBJ1-5, with 10 bases aligning to TRBD1. J lost 7 bases, V lost 2 bases, and 5 bases had no gene match. Germline assignment: CDR1 MNHNS and CDR2 SASEGT. The CDR3 runs to 15 residues. The CDR3 sequence is CASSERDRGPQPQHF. The CDR3 DNA sequence: TGTGCCAGCAGTGAACGCGACAGGGGGCCCCAGCCCCAGCATTTT.

This CDR3 reads CASSLVGRPNTEAFF. As DNA, the CDR3 is TGCGCCAGCAGCTTGGTTGGCAGGCCGAACACTGAAGCTTTCTTT. The chain links TRBV5-1 to TRBJ1-1; D is undetermined. There are 15 residues in the CDR3. V lost 0 bases and J 1 base, leaving 10 bases between the germline ends. Germline V lookup: CDR1 SGHRS, CDR2 YFSETQ.

The chain is built from TRBV7-8 and TRBJ1-2; TRBD1 matches at 7 bases. The V segment lost 5 bases and the J segment 4 bases; nucleotides outside the gene matches: 7. The CDR3 covers 14 residues. Germline V gives CDR1 SGHVS, CDR2 FQNEAQ. This chain's CDR3 is CASSLDRVGYGYTF. In DNA, the CDR3 is TGTGCCAGCAGCCTCGACAGGGTCGGCTATGGCTACACCTTC.

The chain employs TRBV6-5 and TRBJ2-7; TRBD2 aligns across 12 bases. Germline V lookup: CDR1 MNHEY, CDR2 SVGAGI. There are 14 residues in the CDR3. V shed 4 bases and J 6 bases; nucleotides not matched to a gene: 4. The CDR3 bases are TGTGCCAGCAGTTTGACTAGCGGGAGACGCGAGCAGTACTTC. It is translated as CASSLTSGRREQYF.

This clone was recorded once. This chain connects TRBV5-8 to TRBJ2-1, with TRBD1 matching over 10 bases. Germline V gene lookup returns CDR1 SGHTS and CDR2 YDEGEE. The CDR3 consists of 15 residues. The V segment lost 4 bases and the J segment 9 bases; nucleotides outside the gene matches: 10. CDR3 amino acids: CASSPGQGRGSEQFF. The CDR3 DNA reads TGTGCCAGCAGCCCGGGACAGGGGCGCGGCTCTGAGCAGTTCTTC.

V gene TRBV10-3 combines with J gene TRBJ2-5, with D possibly TRBD1 on 6 matching bases. This CDR3 region has 12 residues. Germline V gene sequence: CDR1 ENHRY, CDR2 SYGVKD. Trimming pared 4 bases from V and 5 bases from J, leaving 8 bases between. DNA for the CDR3: TGTGCCATCAGTGTCAGGGGTGAGACCCAGTACTTC. Amino acids: CAISVRGETQYF.

The chain combines TRBV12-3 or TRBV12-4 with TRBJ1-1; no clear D gene. The CDR3 sequence is 12 residues long. V was cut by 9 bases and J by 0 bases, with 8 bases left in between. In DNA form, the CDR3 reads TGTGCCAGTCTGACTTTGAACACTGAAGCTTTCTTT. Residues: CASLTLNTEAFF.

V is TRBV28 and J is TRBJ2-1, with 8 bases fitting TRBD2. Germline loops: CDR1 MDHEN, CDR2 SYDVKM. The J segment lost 7 bases and the V segment lost 4 bases, leaving 6 bases of the junction unmatched. The CDR3 runs to 14 residues. Here the CDR3 reads CASSSSGSLNEQFF. In DNA form, the CDR3 reads TGTGCCAGCAGTTCCAGCGGGAGTCTGAATGAGCAGTTCTTC. Looking up the rest from reference TRBV28 and TRBJ2-1 gives the full variable domain: DVKVTQSSRYLVKRTGEKVFLECVQDMDHENMFWYRQDPGLGLRLIYFSYDVKMKEKGDIPEGYSVSREKKERFSLILESASTNQTSMYLCASSSSGSLNEQFFGPGTRLTVL.

This clone was recorded once. The chain combines TRBV19 with TRBJ1-1; D not resolved. CDR1 is LNHDA and CDR2 is SQIVND in the germline V gene (reference sequence). With 7 bases removed from V and 1 base from J, the gap between germline ends came to 10 bases. CDR3 length: 13 residues. As DNA, the CDR3 is TGTGCCAGTAAGGAGGTTTGGAACACTGAAGCTTTCTTT. It codes for CASKEVWNTEAFF.

This clone has more than one count but fewer than ten. The chain uses TRBV28 and TRBJ1-2; 7 bases are a match to TRBD1. The CDR3 length is 13 residues. Germline trimming cut 4 bases from V and 4 bases from J; bases unmatched to any gene: 3. Germline assignment: CDR1 MDHEN and CDR2 SYDVKM. The chain's CDR3 is CASSSGTVYGYTF. The CDR3 DNA is TGTGCCAGCAGTTCCGGGACAGTCTATGGCTACACCTTC.

In the case of this clone: Other nucleotide sequences in the sample specify the same CDR3. The CDR3: CASSLAGNLNTEAFF. The CDR3 DNA reads TGCGCCAGCAGTTTAGCAGGGAATCTGAACACTGAAGCTTTCTTT. The chain is built from TRBV5-1 and TRBJ1-1, with a tentative D call TRBD1 (5 bases). The CDR3 runs to 15 residues. Trimming took off 5 bases at V and 0 bases at J, with 14 bases between the two ends. Germline V gives CDR1 SGHRS, CDR2 YFSETQ.

In DNA, the CDR3 is TGTGCCAGCAGCTCCCCGGGGGGGCTCTACAATGAGCAGTTCTTC. It encodes CASSSPGGLYNEQFF. The chain has TRBV11-3 and TRBJ2-1; 8 bases align to TRBD2. The J segment lost 3 bases and the V segment lost 4 bases, leaving 5 bases of the junction unmatched. Germline CDR1 reads SGHNT; CDR2 reads YENEEA. The length of the CDR3 is 15 residues.

The CDR3 nucleotides read TGTGCCACCAGCAGAGAGCGGGAGGGTTACAATGAGCAGTTCTTC. Translated, it gives CATSREREGYNEQFF. The rearrangement links TRBV15 to TRBJ2-1, with 9 bases identical to TRBD2. There are 15 residues in the CDR3. After removal of 0 bases from V and 4 bases from J, the junction contained 1 base not matched to a gene. Germline CDR1 reads LNHNV; CDR2 reads YYDKDF (reference sequence).

The rearrangement joins TRBV6-5 to TRBJ1-2; TRBD1 might be the D (5 bases). The CDR3 is 13 amino acids. Germline CDR1 reads MNHEY; CDR2 reads SVGAGI. V lost 4 bases and J lost 5, with 11 bases in between. CDR3 sequence reads: CASSSAGIYGYTF. DNA for the CDR3: TGTGCCAGCAGTTCCGCAGGGATTTATGGCTACACCTTC.

This chain links TRBV5-8 with TRBJ2-7, with 7 nucleotides matching TRBD2. Germline CDR1 and CDR2: SGHTS and YDEGEE. Losses at the gene ends were 5 bases for V and 6 bases for J; bases not matched to a gene: 11. The CDR3 sequence is 14 residues long. The CDR3 loop is CASRRDYQRGEQYF. The CDR3 bases are TGTGCCAGCAGAAGGGACTATCAAAGAGGCGAGCAGTACTTC.

This clone is a singleton in its sample. V is TRBV6-6 and J is TRBJ1-5; TRBD1 matches 10 bases. CDR1 and CDR2 (germline): MNHNY, SVGAGI (reference sequence). The CDR3 is 15 residues long. Trimming cost V 6 bases and J 6 bases; bases outside gene matches: 8. Here the CDR3 reads CASRTRQGAVQPQHF. The CDR3 DNA reads as TGTGCCAGCAGGACACGACAGGGGGCTGTTCAGCCCCAGCATTTT.

In this sample, this clone turned up once. The chain links TRBV30 to TRBJ1-1, with D hard to call. The CDR3 is 13 residues long. With 0 bases removed from V and 3 bases from J, the gap between germline ends came to 8 bases. CDR1 and CDR2 (germline): GTSNPN, SVGIG (reference sequence). In nucleotides, the CDR3 is TGTGCCTGGAGTGTAGGAGGGTACACTGAAGCTTTCTTT. Protein product: CAWSVGGYTEAFF.

This sequence joins TRBV28 and TRBJ1-2; no definite D call. The CDR3 has 11 amino acids. The V end was cut by 6 bases, the J end by 5 bases, with 7 bases between. CDR1 is MDHEN and CDR2 is SYDVKM in the germline V gene. The CDR3 bases are TGTGCCAGCAGGGGGAGGTATGGCTACACCTTC. Translated: CASRGRYGYTF.

This clone was observed once. The chain employs TRBV27 and TRBJ2-7, with a weak D call TRBD2 (6 bases). The CDR3 loop spans 13 amino acids. Germline assignment: CDR1 MNHEY and CDR2 SMNVEV (reference sequence). Trimming left V 5 bases short and J 2 bases short, with 10 bases between. The CDR3 bases are TGTGCCAGCAGTGCAGGACTACCCTACGAGCAGTACTTC. It encodes CASSAGLPYEQYF.

This chain links TRBV9 with TRBJ2-7, with 7 bases fitting TRBD2. The CDR3 is 14 residues long. The V segment lost 3 bases and the J segment 2 bases; nucleotides outside the gene matches: 5. Germline V gene data show CDR1 as SGDLS and CDR2 as YYNGEE. The CDR3 sequence: CASSDSGSTYEQYF. The CDR3, as DNA: TGTGCCAGCAGCGATAGCGGGTCAACCTACGAGCAGTACTTC.

The CDR3 spells CASSQVWGRSSYEQYF. CDR3 nucleotides: TGCGCCAGCAGCCAAGTATGGGGGCGGAGCTCCTACGAGCAGTACTTC. This chain joins TRBV4-1 and TRBJ2-7; TRBD1 is a possible D gene (6 bases). The CDR3 loop spans 16 amino acids. Trimming took 1 base from V and 0 from J, leaving 13 bases between them. From germline, CDR1 is MGHRA and CDR2 YSYEKL.

The V call is TRBV5-4, the J call TRBJ2-2; tentatively, D is TRBD2 (6 bases). Germline CDR1 SGHNT, CDR2 YYREEE (reference sequence). This CDR3 has 16 amino acids. Trimming removed 4 bases from V and 5 bases from J, with 18 bases in between. The CDR3 DNA follows: TGTGCCAGCAGCATTGGGGACTCGCGTTTAACCGGGGAGCTGTTTTTT. Amino acid sequence: CASSIGDSRLTGELFF.

The gene calls are TRBV3-1 (or the pseudogene TRBV3-2) and TRBJ2-1; TRBD2 matches at 8 bases. The junction had 9 bases not matched to a gene; V was cut back by 4 bases and J by 7 bases. The length of the CDR3 is 15 residues. The V gene's germline CDR1 is LGHDT and CDR2 YNNKEL (reference sequence). CDR3 sequence: CASSRGVASGNEQFF. CDR3 DNA: TGTGCCAGCAGCCGGGGGGTGGCTAGCGGGAATGAGCAGTTCTTC.

The chain is built from TRBV7-9 and TRBJ1-2, with D unresolved. Per the germline V gene, CDR1 is SEHNR and CDR2 is FQNEAQ (reference sequence). This CDR3 comprises 11 residues. V was cut by 5 bases and J by 6 bases, with 7 bases left in between. CDR3 in amino acids: CASSPTDGYTF. CDR3 bases: TGTGCCAGCAGCCCCACGGATGGCTACACCTTC.

Regarding this clone: Other DNA variants within this sample encode the same CDR3. The CDR3 reads CASSPTGTTNEKLFF. Written as DNA, the CDR3 is TGTGCCAGCAGCCCAACAGGGACAACTAATGAAAAACTGTTTTTT. The chain couples TRBV9 to TRBJ1-4; D possibly corresponds to TRBD1 (6 bases). Germline values: CDR1 SGDLS, CDR2 YYNGEE. The CDR3 loop spans 15 amino acids. V was trimmed by 4 bases and J by 0 bases, leaving 10 bases between them.

This rearrangement joins TRBV11-2 to TRBJ2-1; D may be TRBD2 (5 bases). The V end was cut by 4 bases, the J end by 9 bases, with 10 bases between. Germline CDR1 is SGHAT and CDR2 is FQNNGV. The length of the CDR3 is 12 residues. The chain's CDR3 is CASSSRGVEQFF. CDR3 bases: TGTGCCAGCAGCTCCCGGGGTGTTGAGCAGTTCTTC.

The J gene is TRBJ2-7, the V gene TRBV4-3; D not resolved. This CDR3 has 14 residues. Germline CDR1 is LGHNA and CDR2 is YSLEER. Trimming left V 0 bases short and J 2 bases short, with 8 bases between. CDR3 sequence reads: CASSQETSPYEQYF. CDR3 DNA: TGCGCCAGCAGCCAAGAAACTTCTCCCTACGAGCAGTACTTC.